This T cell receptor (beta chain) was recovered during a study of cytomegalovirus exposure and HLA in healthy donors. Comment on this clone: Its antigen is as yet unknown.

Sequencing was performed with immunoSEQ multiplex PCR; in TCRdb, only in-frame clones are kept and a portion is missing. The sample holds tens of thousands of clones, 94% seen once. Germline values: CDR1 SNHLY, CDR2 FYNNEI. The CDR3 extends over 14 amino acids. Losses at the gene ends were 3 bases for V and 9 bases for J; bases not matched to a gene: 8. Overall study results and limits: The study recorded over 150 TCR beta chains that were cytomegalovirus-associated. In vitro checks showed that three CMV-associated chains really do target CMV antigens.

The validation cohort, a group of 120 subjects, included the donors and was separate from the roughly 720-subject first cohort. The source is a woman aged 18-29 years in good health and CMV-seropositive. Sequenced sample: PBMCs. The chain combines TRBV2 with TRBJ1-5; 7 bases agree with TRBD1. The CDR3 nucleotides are TGTGCCAGCAGTGAGGATCAGGGGGGACGGCCCCAGCATTTT. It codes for CASSEDQGGRPQHF. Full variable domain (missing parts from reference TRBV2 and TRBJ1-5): EPEVTQTPSHQVTQMGQEVILRCVPISNHLYFYWYRQILGQKVEFLVSFYNNEISEKSEIFDDQFSVERPDGSNFTLKIRSTKLEDSAMYFCASSEDQGGRPQHFGDGTRLSIL.